This TCR beta chain was documented in a study of blood T cells in healthy people across ages. Findings of the study overall: Getting older went along with TCR beta diversity per million T cells dropping roughly linearly.

Then a second PCR, running about 6 to 12 cycles, was carried out with a sample-barcoded 5' primer and a J-beta primer mix. Unique molecular identifiers of 12 random nucleotides labeled each cDNA. TCRdb reanalysed the 5' RACE reads using MiXCR and keeps one entry per CDR3 protein. Among 1.5 million to 2 million distinct CDR3 sequences listed, about 30% were seen once. Worth noting for this clonotype: What it binds is not known.

This TCR was recovered from a woman under 40 in good health. Source material: blood.

The CDR3 is CASKKGALGYTF. CDR3 nucleotides: TGTGCCAGCAAAAAGGGGGCATTGGGCTACACCTTC. The chain links TRBV12-3 or TRBV12-4 to TRBJ1-2; 7 nucleotides line up with TRBD1. This CDR3 has 12 amino acids. Losses at the gene ends were 7 bases for V and 8 bases for J; bases not matched to a gene: 7.